This T cell receptor beta chain comes out of a study of cytomegalovirus exposure and HLA in healthy donors. Findings and limits, study-wide: An observed cluster of highly shared sequence variants was recorded as a likely sequencing artifact.

The CDR3 has 13 residues. Germline V gene lookup returns CDR1 MNHNY and CDR2 SVGAGI (reference sequence). V was cut by 2 bases and J by 1 base, with 5 bases left in between. PCR amplification relied on 60 Vbeta primers (plus 13 Jbeta primers). Clones were read by immunoSEQ multiplex PCR, and TCRdb kept only the in-frame ones, dropping some. Of about 270,000 clones in the sample, about 75% were seen once. As regards this clone: Its antigen is as yet unknown. The same CDR3 also results from other DNA sequences found in this sample.

V gene TRBV6-6 combines with J gene TRBJ1-1; D gene unclear. The material sequenced was PBMCs. This clonotype was obtained from a female donor in good health and CMV-seronegative. The CDR3 protein is CASSYGQNTEAFF. The CDR3 nucleotides read TGTGCCAGCAGTTACGGGCAGAACACTGAAGCTTTCTTT.